This TCR beta chain was documented in a study of control samples from healthy donors and cancer patients. The CDR3 has 14 amino acids. V lost 7 bases and J lost 9; bases outside the gene matches: 13. The germline gives CDR1 SQVTM, CDR2 ANQGSEA. Repertoires were generated with immunoSEQ multiplex PCR, while TCRdb's copy carries only in-frame clones and drops some. The data contain 57,000 or so clones, around 87% of them singletons. Sequencing input: PBMCs. The receptor comes from a man in his fifties or sixties with colorectal cancer. The genes are TRBV29-1 and TRBJ2-4, with 9 bases identical to TRBD1. In DNA form, the CDR3 reads TGCAGCGCTACGGATCCGGGACAGGGTTCCATTCAGTACTTC. It codes for CSATDPGQGSIQYF. Using reference TRBV29-1 and TRBJ2-4 for the parts outside the CDR3, the full variable domain is SAVISQKPSRDICQRGTSLTIQCQVDSQVTMMFWYRQQPGQSLTLIATANQGSEATYESGFVIDKFPISRPNLTFSTLTVSNMSPEDSSIYLCSATDPGQGSIQYFGAGTRLSVL.